These T cell receptor beta chains were read from a single sample in a study of cytotoxic CD8 clonotypes in ibrutinib-treated CLL. Generated by immunoSEQ multiplex PCR, the TCRdb table keeps only in-frame clones and is missing some. This table holds some 130,000 clones, around 84% found once. The sequenced sample was PBMCs, obtained after 24 months of ibrutinib treatment. The source is a human donor with chronic lymphocytic leukemia. CDR3s include the opening cysteine and the closing phenylalanine or tryptophan. D genes are given only for firm matches. Clone size, where shown, is once, few, many, or a class for clones that have expanded.

v_call	j_call	clone_size	d_call	cdr3_nt	cdr3_aa
TRBV28	TRBJ2-1	-	TRBD2	TGTGCCAGCAGTTTAACGGGGGGATCATACAATGAGCAGTTCTTC	CASSLTGGSYNEQFF
TRBV20-1	TRBJ1-2	-	-	TGCAGTGAAACAAAGGAGGGGGGCTACACCTTC	CSETKEGGYTF
TRBV13	TRBJ1-5	-	-	TGTGCCAGCAGCCTAGGGCATGCGGGGAATCAGCCCCAGCATTTT	CASSLGHAGNQPQHF
TRBV7-9	TRBJ2-5	-	-	TGTGCCAGCAGCTTAGGGAACAGCATCCCAGGGGAGACCCAGTACTTC	CASSLGNSIPGETQYF
TRBV6-1	TRBJ2-7	-	TRBD1	TGTGCCAGCAGTGCGGGACAGCTCTACGAGCAGTACTTC	CASSAGQLYEQYF
TRBV6-1	TRBJ2-3	-	-	TGTGCCAGCAGTGAATCGCTGGCTACGCAGTATTTT	CASSESLATQYF
TRBV18	TRBJ2-7	once	TRBD2	TGTGCCAGCTCACCACAAACCCGACTAGCGGGGCTATCCTACGAGCAGTACTTC	CASSPQTRLAGLSYEQYF
TRBV19	TRBJ1-2	once	-	TGTGCCAGTAGTCAAGGGGAGTATGGCTACACCTTC	CASSQGEYGYTF
TRBV7-9	TRBJ1-1	-	-	TGTGCCAGCAGCTCGCCAACCCCAGGGTGGGTTGAAGCTTTCTTT	CASSSPTPGWVEAFF
TRBV7-9	TRBJ1-2	-	-	TGTGCCAGCAGCTTGATGACCAAGACCCCAACGAGGCCCTTGTATGGCTACACCTTC	CASSLMTKTPTRPLYGYTF
TRBV2	TRBJ1-4	-	-	TGTGCCAGCAGTGTGCCCAGGGGCGATGATAATGAAAAACTGTTTTTT	CASSVPRGDDNEKLFF
TRBV4-1	TRBJ1-1	few	TRBD1	TGCGCCAGCAGCCAAGGTATGGGACAGGGAAGCACTGAAGCTTTCTTT	CASSQGMGQGSTEAFF
TRBV4-1	TRBJ1-2	-	-	TGCGCCAGCAGCCAAGATGGGGGGCTTTATGGCTACACCTTC	CASSQDGGLYGYTF
TRBV28	TRBJ2-1	-	-	TGTGCCAGCAGTTTCAGTCTCCATTACAATGAGCAGTTCTTC	CASSFSLHYNEQFF
TRBV7-2	TRBJ2-7	-	-	TGTGCCAGCAGCTTAGCATCGACCTACGAGCAGTACTTC	CASSLASTYEQYF
TRBV5-4	TRBJ2-3	-	-	TGTGCCAGCAGCCTCGGGGGTGAGGTGGCAGATACGCAGTATTTT	CASSLGGEVADTQYF
TRBV6-1	TRBJ1-1	-	TRBD1	TGTGCCAGCAGTGACCGGGCCTGGACAGGGGGCGGTCGGACTGAAGCTTTCTTT	CASSDRAWTGGGRTEAFF
TRBV29-1	TRBJ2-5	few	-	TGCAGCTCCTCTGGGCGGGAGACCCAGTACTTC	CSSSGRETQYF
TRBV15	TRBJ2-7	-	-	TGTGCCACCAGCAGAGATCATCTCTACGAGCAGTACTTC	CATSRDHLYEQYF
TRBV10-3	TRBJ1-2	-	-	TGTGCCATCAGTGACGTTAGAGGCCTCTATGGCTACACCTTC	CAISDVRGLYGYTF
TRBV6-5	TRBJ1-6	-	TRBD1	TGTGCCAGCAGTAGAGGGACAGCGAGTAATTCACCCCTCCACTTT	CASSRGTASNSPLHF
TRBV7-9	TRBJ2-7	once	-	TGTGCCAGCAGCCCCTCGCGGGACGAGCAGTACTTC	CASSPSRDEQYF
TRBV10-3	TRBJ2-5	-	-	TGTGCCATCAGTGCCACCTACCAAGAGACCCAGTACTTC	CAISATYQETQYF
TRBV4-3	TRBJ2-7	-	-	TGCGCCAGCAGCCAAGGTCCCCATAGCCTGGACGAGCAGTACTTC	CASSQGPHSLDEQYF
TRBV5-1	TRBJ1-2	-	-	TGCGCCAGCAGCTTGGGGAGGCCCCTCGCTACTAACTATGGCTACACCTTC	CASSLGRPLATNYGYTF
TRBV7-9	TRBJ2-3	-	-	TGTGCCAGCAGCTTAGTAGCTAGCACAGATACGCAGTATTTT	CASSLVASTDTQYF
TRBV30	TRBJ2-7	once	-	TGTGCCTGGTCCCCCCGAGTGGGGGTCGGGAGCTCCTACGAGCAGTACTTC	CAWSPRVGVGSSYEQYF
TRBV9	TRBJ2-1	-	-	TGTGCCAGCAGCGTACCCTCTGGGAGCTCCTACAATGAGCAGTTCTTC	CASSVPSGSSYNEQFF
TRBV6-4	TRBJ2-1	-	-	TGTGCCAGCAGTGACACACACGGGGTCGGGGAATACAATGAGCAGTTCTTC	CASSDTHGVGEYNEQFF
TRBV2	TRBJ1-2	few	TRBD1	TGTGCCAGCGGACAGGGATCTCTCTATGGCTACACCTTC	CASGQGSLYGYTF
TRBV7-2	TRBJ2-2	-	TRBD1	TGTGCCAGCAGCGTACAGGGGGGTTCGAACACCGGGGAGCTGTTTTTT	CASSVQGGSNTGELFF
TRBV18	TRBJ2-3	-	-	TGTGCCAGCTCTCGACGCGAGACAGATACGCAGTATTTT	CASSRRETDTQYF
TRBV6-5	TRBJ2-2	-	TRBD1	TGTGCCAGCAGTTCAGGGGGCAAGCTGTTTTTT	CASSSGGKLFF
TRBV5-4	TRBJ2-1	-	TRBD1	TGTGCCAGCAGCTCGGGACAGGGGCAACACAATGAGCAGTTCTTC	CASSSGQGQHNEQFF
TRBV7-2	TRBJ1-2	-	-	TGTGCCAGCAGCTTAGAGCGGAGTACTAACTATGGCTACACCTTC	CASSLERSTNYGYTF
TRBV7-2	TRBJ2-5	-	-	TGTGCCAGCAGCGGCGGGGTCACGCAAGAGACCCAGTACTTC	CASSGGVTQETQYF
TRBV18	TRBJ1-1	-	-	TGTGCCAGCTCACCAGGTTTTACACTTCCCACTGAAGCTTTCTTT	CASSPGFTLPTEAFF
TRBV30	TRBJ2-7	-	-	TGTGCCTGGACTTTCCCCCTGGGTGGCGAGCAGTACTTC	CAWTFPLGGEQYF
TRBV6-5	TRBJ2-3	-	TRBD2	TGTGCCAGCAGGTCTAGCGGGGGGATAACAGATACGCAGTATTTT	CASRSSGGITDTQYF
TRBV5-1	TRBJ2-3	-	TRBD2	TGCGCCAGCAGCTTGGTGGGTAGCGGGGCAGATACGCAGTATTTT	CASSLVGSGADTQYF
TRBV5-1	TRBJ2-3	once	-	TGCGCCAGCAGCTTGGAGGGAGGAGATACGCAGTATTTT	CASSLEGGDTQYF
TRBV14	TRBJ2-1	-	-	TGTGCCAGCAGCCAAGATTTCGGGCTGGTTAGACATGAGCAGTTCTTC	CASSQDFGLVRHEQFF
TRBV7-8	TRBJ2-3	once	TRBD2	TGTGCCAGCAGCTTAGGGGGGACTAGCGGAGATACGCAGTATTTT	CASSLGGTSGDTQYF
TRBV11-2	TRBJ2-7	-	-	TGTGCCAGCAGACCCCGGGCCAGATCCCCCCCCTACGAGCAGTACTTC	CASRPRARSPPYEQYF
TRBV5-1	TRBJ2-1	-	TRBD1	TGCGCCAGCAGCTTGGAGAGACAGGGTATGGGGAATGAGCAGTTCTTC	CASSLERQGMGNEQFF
TRBV7-2	TRBJ2-2	few	TRBD2	TGTGCCAGCAGCCAGGTCGGGCTAGCGGGGATATCGAACACCGGGGAGCTGTTTTTT	CASSQVGLAGISNTGELFF
TRBV7-8	TRBJ2-3	few	-	TGTGCCAGCAGCTCCCTACGCACAGATACGCAGTATTTT	CASSSLRTDTQYF
TRBV7-2	TRBJ2-3	-	-	TGTGCCAGCAGCCTGAGAAGGGGGGCCCCAGATACGCAGTATTTT	CASSLRRGAPDTQYF
TRBV10-3	TRBJ2-7	-	-	TGTGCCATCAGTGAGTTCTCCAGGGGTGCCTACGAGCAGTACTTC	CAISEFSRGAYEQYF
TRBV21-1	TRBJ1-2	-	-	TGTGCCAGCAAGACAGGGTTGGGTGGCTACACCTTC	CASKTGLGGYTF
TRBV28	TRBJ2-1	-	-	TGTGCCAGCAGTTCAGGGCAGCGGGAGCAGTTCTTC	CASSSGQREQFF
TRBV15	TRBJ2-7	-	TRBD1	TGTGCCACCAGCCCCCCGTTTCAGGGGGCCTACGAGCAGTACTTC	CATSPPFQGAYEQYF
TRBV28	TRBJ1-5	-	TRBD1	TGTGCCAGCAGTTTCACGACAGGGCGGTTCCAGCCCCAGCATTTT	CASSFTTGRFQPQHF
TRBV15	TRBJ1-4	few	-	TGTGCCACCAGCAGAGATTCAGGGGACTACGAAAAACTGTTTTTT	CATSRDSGDYEKLFF
TRBV5-1	TRBJ1-1	-	TRBD1	TGCGCCAGCAGCCTGGACAGGGGGCGAGGTACTGAAGCTTTCTTT	CASSLDRGRGTEAFF
TRBV7-2	TRBJ1-1	-	-	TGTGCCAGCAGCCTAGGGGGGCAGGGGCACACTGAAGCTTTCTTT	CASSLGGQGHTEAFF
TRBV25-1	TRBJ2-1	-	-	TGTGCCAGCAGTGAATGGGGTAGGGGGGGTCAGTTCTTC	CASSEWGRGGQFF
TRBV27	TRBJ2-5	-	-	TGTGCCAGCAGTTTCGCGCAGCAAGAGACCCAGTACTTC	CASSFAQQETQYF